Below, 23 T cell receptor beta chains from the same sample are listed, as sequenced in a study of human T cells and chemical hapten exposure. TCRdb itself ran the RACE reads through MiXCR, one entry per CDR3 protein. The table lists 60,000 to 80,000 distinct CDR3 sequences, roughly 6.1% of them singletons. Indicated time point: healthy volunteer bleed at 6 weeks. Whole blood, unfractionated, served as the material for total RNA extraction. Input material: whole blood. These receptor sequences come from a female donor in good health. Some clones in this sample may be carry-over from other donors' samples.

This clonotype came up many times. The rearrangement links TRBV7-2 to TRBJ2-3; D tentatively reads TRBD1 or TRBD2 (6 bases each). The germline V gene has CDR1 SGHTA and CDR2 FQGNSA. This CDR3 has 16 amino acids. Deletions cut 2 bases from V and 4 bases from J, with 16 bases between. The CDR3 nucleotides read TGTGCCAGCAGCTTAATCGGGGGCTTTCGAGCAGATACGCAGTATTTT. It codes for CASSLIGGFRADTQYF. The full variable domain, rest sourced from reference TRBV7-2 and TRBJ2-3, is GAGVSQSPSNKVTEKGKDVELRCDPISGHTALYWYRQSLGQGLEFLIYFQGNSAPDKSGLPSDRFSAERTGGSVSTLTIQRTQQEDSAVYLCASSLIGGFRADTQYFGPGTRLTVL.

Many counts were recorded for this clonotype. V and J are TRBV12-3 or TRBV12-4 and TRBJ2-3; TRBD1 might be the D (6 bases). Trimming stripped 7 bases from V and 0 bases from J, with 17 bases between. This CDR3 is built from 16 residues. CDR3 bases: TGTGCCAGCAAAGACAGGAACGACTTTAGCACAGATACGCAGTATTTT. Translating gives CASKDRNDFSTDTQYF.

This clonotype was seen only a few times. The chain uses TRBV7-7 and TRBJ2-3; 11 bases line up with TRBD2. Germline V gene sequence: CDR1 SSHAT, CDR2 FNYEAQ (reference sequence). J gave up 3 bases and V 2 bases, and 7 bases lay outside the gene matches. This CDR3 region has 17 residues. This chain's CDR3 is CASSLYPPSGRTDTQYF. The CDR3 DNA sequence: TGTGCCAGCAGCTTATATCCACCTAGCGGGAGGACAGATACGCAGTATTTT.

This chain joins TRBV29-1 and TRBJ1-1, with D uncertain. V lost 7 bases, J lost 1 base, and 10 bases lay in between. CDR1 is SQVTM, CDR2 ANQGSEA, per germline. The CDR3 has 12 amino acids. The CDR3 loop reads CSAAVQNTEAFF. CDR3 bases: TGCAGCGCCGCCGTTCAGAACACTGAAGCTTTCTTT.

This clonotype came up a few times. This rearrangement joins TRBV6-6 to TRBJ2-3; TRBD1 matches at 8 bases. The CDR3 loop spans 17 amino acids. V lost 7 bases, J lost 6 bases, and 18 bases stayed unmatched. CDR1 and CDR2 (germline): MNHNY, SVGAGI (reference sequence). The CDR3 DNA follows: TGTGCCAGCAAAACCGGAGTAGGACAGGGTTTCAAGGATACGCAGTATTTT. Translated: CASKTGVGQGFKDTQYF.

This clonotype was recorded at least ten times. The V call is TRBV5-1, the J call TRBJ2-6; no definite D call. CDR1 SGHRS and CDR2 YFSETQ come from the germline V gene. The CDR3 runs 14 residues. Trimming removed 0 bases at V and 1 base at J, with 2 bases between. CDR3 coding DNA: TGCGCCAGCAGCTTGGTTTCTGGGGCCAACGTCCTGACTTTC. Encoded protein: CASSLVSGANVLTF.

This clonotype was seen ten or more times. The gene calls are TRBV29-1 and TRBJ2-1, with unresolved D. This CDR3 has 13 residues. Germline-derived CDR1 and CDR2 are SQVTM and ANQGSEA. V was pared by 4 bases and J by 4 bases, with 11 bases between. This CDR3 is CSVVLLGYNEQFF. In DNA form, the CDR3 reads TGCAGCGTTGTTCTCCTCGGATACAATGAGCAGTTCTTC.

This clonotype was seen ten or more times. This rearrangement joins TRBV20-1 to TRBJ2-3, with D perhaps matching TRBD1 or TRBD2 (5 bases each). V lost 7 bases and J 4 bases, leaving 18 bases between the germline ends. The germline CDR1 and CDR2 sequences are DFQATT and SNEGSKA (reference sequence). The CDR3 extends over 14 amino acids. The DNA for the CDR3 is TGCAGTGGGGGTCTACCCGGGACCCCAGATACGCAGTATTTT. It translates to CSGGLPGTPDTQYF.

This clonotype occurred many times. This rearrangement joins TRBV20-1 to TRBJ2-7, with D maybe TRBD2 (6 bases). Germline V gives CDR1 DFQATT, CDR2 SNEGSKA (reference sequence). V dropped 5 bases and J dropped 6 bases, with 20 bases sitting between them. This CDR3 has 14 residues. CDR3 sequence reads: CSASPGLDKGEQYF. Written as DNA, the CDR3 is TGCAGTGCTTCACCGGGACTCGATAAGGGCGAGCAGTACTTC.

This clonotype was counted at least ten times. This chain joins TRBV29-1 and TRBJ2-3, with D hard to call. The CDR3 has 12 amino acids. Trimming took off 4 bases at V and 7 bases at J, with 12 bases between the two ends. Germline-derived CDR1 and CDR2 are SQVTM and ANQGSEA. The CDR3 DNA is TGCAGCGTTGGCACTGATCTCAATACGCAGTATTTT. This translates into CSVGTDLNTQYF.

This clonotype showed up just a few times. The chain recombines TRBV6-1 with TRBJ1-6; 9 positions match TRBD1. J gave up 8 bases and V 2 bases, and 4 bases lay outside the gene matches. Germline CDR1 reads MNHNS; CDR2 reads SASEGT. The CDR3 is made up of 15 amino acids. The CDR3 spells CASSESQGAYSPLHF. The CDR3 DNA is TGTGCCAGCAGTGAATCACAGGGGGCGTATTCACCCCTCCACTTT.

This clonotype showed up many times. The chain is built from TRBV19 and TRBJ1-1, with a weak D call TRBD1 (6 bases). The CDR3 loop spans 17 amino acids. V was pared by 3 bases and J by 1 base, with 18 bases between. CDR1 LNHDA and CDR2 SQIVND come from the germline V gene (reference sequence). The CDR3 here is CASSMAFRGMGNTEAFF. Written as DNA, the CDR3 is TGTGCCAGTAGTATGGCCTTCAGGGGAATGGGGAACACTGAAGCTTTCTTT.

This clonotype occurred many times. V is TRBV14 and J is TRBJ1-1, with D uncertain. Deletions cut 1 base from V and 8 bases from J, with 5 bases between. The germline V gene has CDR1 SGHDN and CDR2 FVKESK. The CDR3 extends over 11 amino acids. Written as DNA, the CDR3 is TGTGCCAGCAGCCAAGCCAGGGAAGCTTTCTTT. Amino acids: CASSQAREAFF.

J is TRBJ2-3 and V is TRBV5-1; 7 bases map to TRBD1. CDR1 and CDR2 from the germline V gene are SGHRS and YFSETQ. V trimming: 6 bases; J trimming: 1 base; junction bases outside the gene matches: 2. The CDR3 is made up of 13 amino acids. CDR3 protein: CASIGTGTDTQYF. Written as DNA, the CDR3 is TGCGCCAGCATAGGGACAGGCACAGATACGCAGTATTTT.

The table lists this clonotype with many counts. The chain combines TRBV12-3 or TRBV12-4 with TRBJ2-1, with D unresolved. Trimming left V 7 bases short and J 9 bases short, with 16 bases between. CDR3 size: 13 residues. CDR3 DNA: TGTGCCAGCAAAATAAGTTCCCATGGTGAGCAGTTCTTC. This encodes CASKISSHGEQFF.

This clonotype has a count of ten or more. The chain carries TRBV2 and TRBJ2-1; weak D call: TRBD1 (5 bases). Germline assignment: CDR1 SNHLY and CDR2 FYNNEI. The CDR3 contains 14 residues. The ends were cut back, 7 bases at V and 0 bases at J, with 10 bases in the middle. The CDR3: CASKRQSSYNEQFF. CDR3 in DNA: TGTGCCAGCAAGCGACAGAGCTCCTACAATGAGCAGTTCTTC.

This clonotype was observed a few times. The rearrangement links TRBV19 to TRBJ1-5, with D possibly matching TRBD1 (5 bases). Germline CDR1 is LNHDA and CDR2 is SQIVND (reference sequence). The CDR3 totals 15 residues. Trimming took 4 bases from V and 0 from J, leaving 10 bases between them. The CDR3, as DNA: TGTGCCAGTAGTAAACTGACAGCTAGCAATCAGCCCCAGCATTTT. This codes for CASSKLTASNQPQHF.

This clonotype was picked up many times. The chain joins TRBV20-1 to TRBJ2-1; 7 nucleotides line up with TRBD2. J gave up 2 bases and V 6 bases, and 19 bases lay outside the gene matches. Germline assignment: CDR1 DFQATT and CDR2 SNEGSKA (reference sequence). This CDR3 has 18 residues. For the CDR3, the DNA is TGCAGTGCCGCTGCCGAGCGGGGAAGACAAATGCCCTACAATGAGCAGTTCTTC. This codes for CSAAAERGRQMPYNEQFF.

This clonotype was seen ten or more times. The CDR3 DNA sequence: TGCGCCAGCAGCTTTCTGGGATGGGGCTATGGCTACACCTTC. Translated: CASSFLGWGYGYTF. The V call is TRBV5-1, the J call TRBJ1-2; D is unclear. Trimming removed 2 bases from V and 4 bases from J, with 12 bases in between. The CDR3 length is 14 residues. The germline CDR1 and CDR2 sequences are SGHRS and YFSETQ.

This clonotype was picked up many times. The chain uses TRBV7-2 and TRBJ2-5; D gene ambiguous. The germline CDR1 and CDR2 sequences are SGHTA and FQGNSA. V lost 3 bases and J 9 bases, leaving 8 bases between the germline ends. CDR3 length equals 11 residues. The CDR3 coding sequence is TGTGCCAGCAGCTTTGGTGAGGCCCAGTACTTC. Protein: CASSFGEAQYF.

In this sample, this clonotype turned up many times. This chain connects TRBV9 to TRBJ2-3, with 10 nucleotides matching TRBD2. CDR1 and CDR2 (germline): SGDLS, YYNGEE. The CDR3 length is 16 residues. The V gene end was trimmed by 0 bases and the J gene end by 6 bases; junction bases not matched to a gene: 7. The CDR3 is CASSVESSGSVDTQYF. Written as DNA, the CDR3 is TGTGCCAGCAGCGTAGAATCTAGCGGGAGTGTCGATACGCAGTATTTT.

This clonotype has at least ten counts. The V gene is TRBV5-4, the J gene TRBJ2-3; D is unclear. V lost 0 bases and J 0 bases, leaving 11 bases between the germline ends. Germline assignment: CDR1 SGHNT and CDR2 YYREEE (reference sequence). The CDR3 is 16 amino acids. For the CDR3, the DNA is TGTGCCAGCAGCTTGGAGGCGTTCTCTAGCACAGATACGCAGTATTTT. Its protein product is CASSLEAFSSTDTQYF.

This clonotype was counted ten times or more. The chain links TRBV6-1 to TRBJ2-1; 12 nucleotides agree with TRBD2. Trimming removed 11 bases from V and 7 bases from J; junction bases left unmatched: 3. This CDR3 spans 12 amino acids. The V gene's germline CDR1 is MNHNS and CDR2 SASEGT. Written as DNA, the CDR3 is TGTGCCTATGGGACTAGCGGGAATGAGCAGTTCTTC. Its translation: CAYGTSGNEQFF.